The rows below give T cell receptor beta chains drawn from one sample of a study of blood T cell repertoires in COVID-19. Measured with immunoSEQ multiplex PCR; TCRdb has only the in-frame clones, and not every one. The data show about 160,000 clones, 78% seen once. The sequenced sample was peripheral blood. Receptors were obtained from a woman of 80 years or more with acute or convalescent COVID-19. The conserved cysteine and the conserved F or W are not part of the CDR3 here.

length,J,V,CDR3
15,TRBJ2-7,TRBV5-4,ASSFRTSGGPSYEQY
11,TRBJ2-5,TRBV30,AWSTRAGETQY
13,TRBJ2-7,TRBV19,ASSMRAAVRYEQY
12,TRBJ2-7,TRBV11-2,ASSQQVLSYEQY
13,TRBJ2-7,TRBV14,ASSLWTGGAEEQY
12,TRBJ2-4,TRBV2,ASSESLAKNIQY
11,TRBJ1-2,TRBV9,ASSQARRGGYT
11,TRBJ2-5,TRBV7-2,ASSRRREETQY
10,TRBJ2-7,TRBV30,AWGPNRDEQY
12,TRBJ2-7,TRBV2,ASIPGTESYEQY
12,TRBJ2-2,TRBV5-1,ASSGAANTGELF
11,TRBJ1-6,TRBV5-4,ASSLGAQSALH
12,TRBJ2-7,TRBV5-1,ASGESPGNYEQY
13,TRBJ1-5,TRBV7-8,ASSPQVGGNQPQH
10,TRBJ2-7,TRBV3-1/TRBV3-2,ASSQSSYEQY
11,TRBJ2-1,TRBV19,ASRNRGINEQF
13,TRBJ1-3,TRBV5-5,ASSGGQGHGNTIY
14,TRBJ2-1,TRBV30,AWSPGLAGENNEQF
12,TRBJ1-1,TRBV28,ASSSQIPNTEAF
12,TRBJ2-3,TRBV19,ASARQPSTDTQY
13,TRBJ1-1,TRBV28,ASSRSGTANTEAF
11,TRBJ2-7,TRBV6-2/TRBV6-3,ASSSPTPYEQY
12,TRBJ2-2,TRBV6-5,ASRVGGNTGELF
12,TRBJ1-2,TRBV5-1,ASSLGTADYGYT
13,TRBJ1-5,TRBV5-1,ASSWQGGGNQPQH
12,TRBJ1-4,TRBV7-9,ASSLSPANEKLF
15,TRBJ2-3,TRBV19,ASSSPGTGTGTDTQY
11,TRBJ2-3,TRBV27,ASRTSGSDTQY
14,TRBJ2-1,TRBV11-3,ASSLGLAGARNEQF
10,TRBJ1-2,TRBV5-4,ASSAGSYGYT
12,TRBJ1-1,TRBV5-4,ASGAGTWGTEAF
11,TRBJ2-1,TRBV27,ASSPSRGNEQF
11,TRBJ2-7,TRBV20-1,SASPRGPYEQY
13,TRBJ2-7,TRBV28,ASSFPQGASYEQY
12,TRBJ1-1,TRBV27,ASSSLTGFTEAF
13,TRBJ1-2,TRBV3-1/TRBV3-2,ASSQDVAGKFGYT
10,TRBJ1-3,TRBV18,ASSREGNTIY
14,TRBJ2-1,TRBV4-1,ASSQGNGLAKEEQF
13,TRBJ2-1,TRBV11-3,ASSTSGRATNEQF
12,TRBJ2-7,TRBV5-5,ASSPTGGIYEQY
13,TRBJ2-7,TRBV10-1,ATRTTGLAGYEQY
11,TRBJ2-2,TRBV12-3/TRBV12-4,ASSLQGSGELF
11,TRBJ2-7,TRBV24-1,ATSDYTGYEQY
12,TRBJ1-2,TRBV19,ASSKGGRNYGYT
14,TRBJ2-1,TRBV5-5,ASSFTGQGVWNEQF
11,TRBJ2-7,TRBV7-8,ASSSSGQGEQY
11,TRBJ2-5,TRBV6-5,ASDGQGAWAQY
12,TRBJ2-7,TRBV28,ASSIQGWVYEQY
14,TRBJ2-1,TRBV5-4,ASSFSAGGGYNEQF
13,TRBJ1-6,TRBV27,ASSFRSSYNSPLH
10,TRBJ2-7,TRBV29-1,SVANRGYEQY
14,TRBJ2-3,TRBV6-5,ASSFTGTGGSDTQY
13,TRBJ2-5,TRBV9,AIKEGVGCQETQY
12,TRBJ1-5,TRBV27,ASSRGRVNQPQH
14,TRBJ2-3,TRBV5-4,ASSWRTATSFHTQY
12,TRBJ2-3,TRBV30,ASTLSGGRDTQY
11,TRBJ1-2,TRBV20-1,SASVGTGYGYT